This T cell receptor beta chain was identified during a study of graft-versus-host responses after intestinal transplantation. Concerning this clone: Its antigen is as yet unknown.

Study-wide results and caveats: Allografts of patients with graft-donor T cell macrochimerism showed high graft-versus-host to host-versus-graft clone ratios.

Between the trimmed V and J ends, which lost 5 bases and 5 bases, there was a span of 25 bases. CDR1 is LNHNV and CDR2 is YYDKDF in the germline V gene (reference sequence). This CDR3 comprises 19 residues. Sequenced by immunoSEQ multiplex PCR; TCRdb stores in-frame clones only, minus some. The sample lists fewer than 20,000 clones, just under 95% occurring once. This sequence joins TRBV15 and TRBJ2-6; D call uncertain. This material consisted of PBMCs, taken 23 days after intestinal transplant. The receptor was isolated from a human patient who received an intestinal transplant, so some T cells may come from the graft donor. CDR3 protein: CATSGGIRCDKSRANVLTF. CDR3 bases: TGTGCCACCAGCGGTGGAATAAGGTGTGACAAAAGTCGGGCCAACGTCCTGACTTTC.